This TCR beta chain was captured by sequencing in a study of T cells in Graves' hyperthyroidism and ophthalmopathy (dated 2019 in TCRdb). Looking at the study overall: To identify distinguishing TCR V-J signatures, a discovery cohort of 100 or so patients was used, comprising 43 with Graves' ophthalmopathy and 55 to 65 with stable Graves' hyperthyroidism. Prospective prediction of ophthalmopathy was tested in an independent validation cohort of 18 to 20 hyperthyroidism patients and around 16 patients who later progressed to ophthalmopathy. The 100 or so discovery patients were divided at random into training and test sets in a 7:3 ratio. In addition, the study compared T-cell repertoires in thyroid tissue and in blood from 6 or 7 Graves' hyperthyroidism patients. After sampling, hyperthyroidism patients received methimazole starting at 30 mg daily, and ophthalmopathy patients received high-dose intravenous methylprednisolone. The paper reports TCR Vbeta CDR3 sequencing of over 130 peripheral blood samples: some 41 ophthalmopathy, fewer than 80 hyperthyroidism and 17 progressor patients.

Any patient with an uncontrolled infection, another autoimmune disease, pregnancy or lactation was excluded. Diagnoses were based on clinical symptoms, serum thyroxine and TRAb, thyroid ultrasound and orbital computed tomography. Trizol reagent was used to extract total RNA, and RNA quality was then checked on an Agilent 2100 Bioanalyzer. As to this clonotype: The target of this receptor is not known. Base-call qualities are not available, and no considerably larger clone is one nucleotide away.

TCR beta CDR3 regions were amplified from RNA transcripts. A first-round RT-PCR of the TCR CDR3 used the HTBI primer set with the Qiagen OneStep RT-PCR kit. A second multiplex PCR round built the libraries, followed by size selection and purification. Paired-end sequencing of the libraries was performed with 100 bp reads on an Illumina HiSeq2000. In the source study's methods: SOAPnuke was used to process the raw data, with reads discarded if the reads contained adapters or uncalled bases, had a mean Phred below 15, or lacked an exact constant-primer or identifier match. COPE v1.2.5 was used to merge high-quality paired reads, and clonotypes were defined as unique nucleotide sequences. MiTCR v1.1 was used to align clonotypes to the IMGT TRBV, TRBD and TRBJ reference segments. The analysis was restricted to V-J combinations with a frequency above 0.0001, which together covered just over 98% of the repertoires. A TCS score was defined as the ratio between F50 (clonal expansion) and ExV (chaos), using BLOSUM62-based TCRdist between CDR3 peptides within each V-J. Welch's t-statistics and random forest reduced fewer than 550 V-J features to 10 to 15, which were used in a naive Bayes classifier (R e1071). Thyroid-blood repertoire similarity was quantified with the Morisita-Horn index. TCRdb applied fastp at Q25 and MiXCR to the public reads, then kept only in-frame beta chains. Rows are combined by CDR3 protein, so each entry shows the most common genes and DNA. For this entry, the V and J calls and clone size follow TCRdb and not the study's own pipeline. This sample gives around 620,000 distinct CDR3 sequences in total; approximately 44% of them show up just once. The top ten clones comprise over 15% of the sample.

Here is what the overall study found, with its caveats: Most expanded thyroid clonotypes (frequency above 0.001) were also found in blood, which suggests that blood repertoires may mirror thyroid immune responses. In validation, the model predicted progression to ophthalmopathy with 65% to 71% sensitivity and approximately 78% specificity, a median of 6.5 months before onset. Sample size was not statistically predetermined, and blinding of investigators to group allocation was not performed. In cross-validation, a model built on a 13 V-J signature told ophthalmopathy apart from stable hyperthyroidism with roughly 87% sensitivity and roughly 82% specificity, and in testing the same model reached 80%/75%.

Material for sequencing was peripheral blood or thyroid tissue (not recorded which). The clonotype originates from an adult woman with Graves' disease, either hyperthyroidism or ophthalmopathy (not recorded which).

The nucleotide sequence is TGTGCCAGCAGCCCCACGGGAGGGTTCGAGCAGTACTTC. It translates as CASSPTGGFEQYF. The rearrangement combines TRBV28 with TRBJ2-7, with TRBD2 matching 8 junction bases. For CDR1 and CDR2, the germline V gene lists MDHEN and SYDVKM. CDR3 length: 13 amino acids, cysteine to phenylalanine. This entry keeps only the CDR3 DNA: 39 bases, framed from base 1. The V end gives up 6 bases and the J end 6 bases, leaving 7 bases in the junction not matched to a gene.